The 7 T cell receptor beta chains below were found in one sample sequenced in a study of OX40 agonist ivuxolimab in advanced cancers. Libraries were prepared by immunoSEQ multiplex PCR; TCRdb keeps only in-frame clonotypes and omits some of them. The sample holds under 40,000 clones, about 83% seen once. The material sequenced was CD4+ or CD8+ T cells sorted from blood, taken in a trial of the OX40 agonist ivuxolimab. The receptors were gathered from an adult with an advanced solid tumor such as melanoma, head and neck, liver or kidney cancer.

This clone was seen a handful of times. This sequence joins TRBV28 and TRBJ1-2, with D possibly TRBD1 on 5 matching bases. The CDR3 is 14 amino acids. Trimming cost V 6 bases and J 10 bases, with 21 bases left between them. Per germline, CDR1 MDHEN and CDR2 SYDVKM. The CDR3 sequence: CASRLTELDSVYTF. The CDR3 DNA follows: TGTGCCAGCAGATTGACAGAACTAGATTCGGTCTACACCTTC.

This clone is classed as medium-sized. V and J are TRBV10-3 and TRBJ1-5; D gene unclear. Trimming stripped 5 bases from V and 5 bases from J, with 10 bases between. Germline V CDR1 and CDR2: ENHRY, SYGVKD. This CDR3 comprises 13 residues. The CDR3 bases are TGTGCCATCAGTCCGGCAACCTATCAGCCCCAGCATTTT. Translated, it gives CAISPATYQPQHF.

The table lists this clone with a count of one. V is TRBV27 and J is TRBJ2-7; 9 bases line up with TRBD2. The V gene's germline CDR1 is MNHEY and CDR2 SMNVEV (reference sequence). The J segment lost 5 bases and the V segment lost 2 bases, leaving 10 bases of the junction unmatched. The CDR3 is made up of 16 amino acids. CDR3 nucleotides: TGTGCCAGCAGTTTAGAGTGGGGACTAGCTAACGACGAGCAGTACTTC. Its protein product is CASSLEWGLANDEQYF.

J is TRBJ2-1 and V is TRBV27, with 9 positions matching TRBD2. The CDR3 is made up of 14 amino acids. V lost 5 bases, J lost 4 bases, and 3 bases stayed unmatched. Germline V CDR1 and CDR2: MNHEY, SMNVEV (reference sequence). The CDR3 sequence: CASSGLAGYNEQFF. The CDR3 bases are TGTGCCAGCAGTGGGCTAGCGGGGTACAATGAGCAGTTCTTC.

The chain has TRBV28 and TRBJ2-5; weak D call: TRBD2 (6 bases). Between the trimmed V and J ends, which lost 5 bases and 2 bases, there was a span of 12 bases. The germline gives CDR1 MDHEN, CDR2 SYDVKM. The CDR3 covers 14 residues. For the CDR3, the DNA is TGTGCCAGCAGTACAAGACTAGTGCAAGAGACCCAGTACTTC. As protein: CASSTRLVQETQYF.

This clone has more than one count but fewer than ten. The rearrangement links TRBV29-1 to TRBJ1-3; D unclear. Trimming pared 3 bases from V and 4 bases from J, leaving 7 bases between. Per germline, CDR1 SQVTM and CDR2 ANQGSEA. The CDR3 sequence is 12 residues long. CDR3 sequence: CSVDEEGNTIYF. CDR3 nucleotide sequence: TGCAGCGTTGATGAAGAAGGAAACACCATATATTTT.

This clone was picked up one time. The chain combines TRBV5-1 with TRBJ2-5; possible D gene TRBD2, 6 bases. The germline CDR1 and CDR2 sequences are SGHRS and YFSETQ. CDR3 length: 11 amino acids. The V end was cut by 8 bases, the J end by 4 bases, with 9 bases between. The CDR3 spells CASIGGETQYF. The CDR3 DNA follows: TGCGCCAGTATCGGGGGAGAGACCCAGTACTTC.